The sample holds one count of the clone carrying this TCR beta chain. Alongside a J-beta primer mix, a sample-barcoded 5' primer served in a second PCR lasting roughly 7 to 11 cycles. MiXCR was run by TCRdb on the 5' RACE reads, yielding one entry per CDR3 protein. The sample records 1.5 million to 2 million distinct CDR3 sequences, approximately 50% being singletons. These data are taken from a study of blood T cells in healthy people across ages. V was shortened by 1 base and J by 6 bases, with 13 bases between the two germline ends. Germline V gene lookup returns CDR1 MNHNS and CDR2 SASEGT. The CDR3 consists of 16 residues.

The sequence was collected from a woman aged 40 to 49 in good health. Sample: blood. The chain links TRBV6-1 to TRBJ1-6, with D possibly matching TRBD1 (5 bases). The CDR3 reads CASSEGGLQFNSPLHF. CDR3 nucleotides: TGTGCCAGCAGTGAAGGGGGACTCCAGTTTAATTCACCCCTCCACTTT.